The 13 T cell receptor beta chains in this list originate from one sample, sequenced in a study of cytomegalovirus exposure and HLA in healthy donors. Primers for the PCR totalled 60 Vbeta and 13 Jbeta. Libraries were prepared by immunoSEQ multiplex PCR; TCRdb keeps only in-frame clonotypes and omits some of them. The table shows 100,000 to 150,000 clones, with around 78% occurring only once. Sample: PBMCs. These receptors were taken from a man between 18 and 35 years old in good health and CMV-seropositive.

The DNA of the CDR3 is TGCGCCAGCAGTCAATCTTGCGGGGGGGTCCTGAACACCGGGGAGCTGTTTTTT. Translation: CASSQSCGGVLNTGELFF. V gene TRBV23-1 combines with J gene TRBJ2-2; 9 nucleotides line up with TRBD2. TRBV23-1 is labeled an ORF, and its function is uncertain. The CDR3 covers 18 residues. The V gene end was trimmed by 0 bases and the J gene end by 1 base; junction bases not matched to a gene: 6.

The rearrangement uses TRBV19 and TRBJ1-4, with D perhaps matching TRBD1 (6 bases). CDR3 size: 16 residues. V lost 3 bases and J 0 bases, leaving 11 bases between the germline ends. Germline CDR1 and CDR2: LNHDA and SQIVND (reference sequence). This CDR3 is CASSISDRTTNEKLFF. The CDR3 nucleotides are TGTGCCAGTAGTATTTCGGACAGAACAACTAATGAAAAACTGTTTTTT. Complete variable domain (other parts from reference TRBV19 and TRBJ1-4): DGGITQSPKYLFRKEGQNVTLSCEQNLNHDAMYWYRQDPGQGLRLIYYSQIVNDFQKGDIAEGYSVSREKKESFPLTVTSAQKNPTAFYLCASSISDRTTNEKLFFGSGTQLSVL.

This chain links TRBV19 with TRBJ1-4; D remains ambiguous. V lost 3 bases, J lost 5 bases, and 13 bases lay in between. Per the germline V gene, CDR1 is LNHDA and CDR2 is SQIVND (reference sequence). The CDR3 runs 15 residues. CDR3 nucleotide sequence: TGTGCCAGTAGTATGGGGATTGGGAGGAATGAAAAACTGTTTTTT. This encodes CASSMGIGRNEKLFF.

The chain carries TRBV28 and TRBJ1-5, with 9 positions matching TRBD1. CDR1 is MDHEN, CDR2 SYDVKM, per germline. The trim removed 4 bases at V and 4 bases at J, leaving 2 bases unmatched. This CDR3 is 14 amino acids long. This CDR3 reads CASSSGQGNQPQHF. For the CDR3, the DNA is TGTGCCAGCAGTTCCGGACAGGGGAATCAGCCCCAGCATTTT.

This clone was found a few times. The rearrangement joins TRBV5-1 to TRBJ2-1, with 10 bases fitting TRBD2. Trimming removed 2 bases from V and 1 base from J; junction bases left unmatched: 9. Germline loops: CDR1 SGHRS, CDR2 YFSETQ. The CDR3 has 18 residues. The CDR3 nucleotides read TGCGCCAGCAGCTTCGAGCGGGGGGGTAAAGTTTCCTACAATGAGCAGTTCTTC. The encoded protein is CASSFERGGKVSYNEQFF. The variable domain in full, with the rest retrieved from reference TRBV5-1 and TRBJ2-1, is KAGVTQTPRYLIKTRGQQVTLSCSPISGHRSVSWYQQTPGQGLQFLFEYFSETQRNKGNFPGRFSGRQFSNSRSEMNVSTLELGDSALYLCASSFERGGKVSYNEQFFGPGTRLTVL.

The chain carries TRBV30 and TRBJ1-2; D perhaps matches TRBD1 (5 bases). V lost 3 bases to trimming and J lost 2 bases, with 13 bases between them. This CDR3 is 14 amino acids long. CDR1 and CDR2 from the germline V gene are GTSNPN and SVGIG (reference sequence). CDR3 sequence (DNA): TGTGCCTGGAGGAGGGAGGGGTTAAACTATGGCTACACCTTC. It codes for CAWRREGLNYGYTF.

This clone was found once. V and J are TRBV13 and TRBJ1-1, with a weak D call TRBD1 (6 bases). V was clipped by 5 bases and J by 1 base, with 20 bases between them. Germline CDR1 is PRHDT and CDR2 is FYEKMQ (reference sequence). The CDR3 extends over 17 amino acids. The CDR3 DNA follows: TGTGCCAGCAGCCCTTCCTCCCGGGACACAGCGAACACTGAAGCTTTCTTT. It encodes CASSPSSRDTANTEAFF. The full variable domain, rest sourced from reference TRBV13 and TRBJ1-1, is AAGVIQSPRHLIKEKRETATLKCYPIPRHDTVYWYQQGPGQDPQFLISFYEKMQSDKGSIPDRFSAQQFSDYHSELNMSSLELGDSALYFCASSPSSRDTANTEAFFGQGTRLTVV.

This clone was seen a few times. The CDR3 here is CSYREGKYGYTF. DNA for the CDR3: TGCAGCTACCGGGAGGGGAAGTATGGCTACACCTTC. The chain links TRBV29-1 to TRBJ1-2; weak D call: TRBD1 (5 bases). The germline V gene encodes CDR1 SQVTM and CDR2 ANQGSEA. The germline V and J ends were trimmed by 8 bases and 5 bases, with 15 bases remaining between them. The CDR3 has 12 amino acids.

This chain links TRBV6-6 with TRBJ2-5; TRBD1 might be the D (5 bases). This CDR3 is 16 amino acids long. V lost 4 bases and J lost 0, with 15 bases in between. Germline V gives CDR1 MNHNY, CDR2 SVGAGI (reference sequence). CDR3 nucleotides: TGTGCCAGCAGTTGGTCCTTAGGGGTTAACCAAGAGACCCAGTACTTC. Encoded protein: CASSWSLGVNQETQYF.

The chain carries TRBV9 and TRBJ1-1, with D unresolved. The CDR3 sequence is 13 residues long. Germline V gives CDR1 SGDLS, CDR2 YYNGEE. Trimming removed 0 bases at V and 2 bases at J, with 5 bases between. In DNA, the CDR3 is TGTGCCAGCAGCGTAGGTATTAACACTGAAGCTTTCTTT. Protein: CASSVGINTEAFF.

The J gene is TRBJ2-2, the V gene TRBV6-5, with D tentatively TRBD1 (6 bases). Trimming stripped 6 bases from V and 2 bases from J, with 10 bases between. The CDR3 has 14 amino acids. Germline loops: CDR1 MNHEY, CDR2 SVGAGI. Here the CDR3 reads CASSPGTNTGELFF. DNA of the CDR3: TGTGCCAGCAGCCCCGGGACAAACACCGGGGAGCTGTTTTTT.

This chain links TRBV15 with TRBJ2-1, with 7 bases that match TRBD1. V lost 0 bases, J lost 9 bases, and 8 bases stayed unmatched. The germline CDR1 and CDR2 sequences are LNHNV and YYDKDF (reference sequence). The length of the CDR3 is 15 residues. CDR3 amino acids: CATSREADRVVEQFF. CDR3 DNA sequence: TGTGCCACCAGCAGAGAGGCAGACAGGGTAGTTGAGCAGTTCTTC. Looking up the rest from reference TRBV15 and TRBJ2-1 gives the full variable domain: DAMVIQNPRYQVTQFGKPVTLSCSQTLNHNVMYWYQQKSSQAPKLLFHYYDKDFNNEADTPDNFQSRRPNTSFCFLDIRSPGLGDTAMYLCATSREADRVVEQFFGPGTRLTVL.

Ten or more counts support this clone. The chain employs TRBV28 and TRBJ2-6; TRBD1 agrees at 8 bases. Germline V CDR1 and CDR2: MDHEN, SYDVKM. This CDR3 is built from 19 residues. The V and J ends lost 2 bases and 3 bases, in that order; junction bases with no gene match: 12. The CDR3 sequence is CASSLNAAGGVSGANVLTF. Here the CDR3 DNA reads TGTGCCAGCAGTTTAAATGCTGCAGGGGGCGTCAGTGGGGCCAACGTCCTGACTTTC.